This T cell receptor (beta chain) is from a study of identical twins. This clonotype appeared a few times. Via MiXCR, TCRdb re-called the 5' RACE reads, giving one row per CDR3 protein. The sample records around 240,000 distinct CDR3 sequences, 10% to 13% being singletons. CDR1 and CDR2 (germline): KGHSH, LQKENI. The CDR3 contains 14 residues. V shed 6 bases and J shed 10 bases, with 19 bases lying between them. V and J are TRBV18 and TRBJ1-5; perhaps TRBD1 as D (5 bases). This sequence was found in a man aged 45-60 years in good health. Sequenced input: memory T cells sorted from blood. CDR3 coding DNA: TGTGCCAGCTCCCAAGGAGGGGACTCTTCCCCCCAGCATTTT. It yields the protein CASSQGGDSSPQHF.